This is a list of T cell receptor beta chains from one sample in a study of regulatory T cells. Sequencing was performed with immunoSEQ multiplex PCR; in TCRdb, only in-frame clones are kept and a portion is missing. The sample carries 15,000 to 20,000 clones, under 95% recorded once. The sequenced material came from CD8+ T cells sorted from blood. These receptors originate from a young adult with CD3G deficiency. CDR3s leave out the opening cysteine and the closing phenylalanine or tryptophan. Fields, in order: D gene, J gene, V gene, CDR3 protein. D genes are given only for firm matches.

d_call: -; j_call: TRBJ2-5; v_call: TRBV7-9; cdr3_aa: ASSFGTGEETQY
d_call: TRBD2; j_call: TRBJ2-6; v_call: TRBV7-2; cdr3_aa: ASTSWDYAGANVLT
d_call: -; j_call: TRBJ2-7; v_call: TRBV9; cdr3_aa: ASSIDFSDEQY
d_call: -; j_call: TRBJ2-7; v_call: TRBV7-9; cdr3_aa: ASSLGFYEQY
d_call: TRBD1; j_call: TRBJ1-2; v_call: TRBV14; cdr3_aa: ASSQREEDRGQYYGYT
d_call: -; j_call: TRBJ2-1; v_call: TRBV5-1; cdr3_aa: ASSLVPMAGLNNEQF
d_call: -; j_call: TRBJ2-7; v_call: TRBV4-1; cdr3_aa: ASSQAAQWTTYEQY
d_call: -; j_call: TRBJ1-2; v_call: TRBV28; cdr3_aa: ASSPTGLGSGYT
d_call: -; j_call: TRBJ1-3; v_call: TRBV2; cdr3_aa: ASSDVPISGNTIY
d_call: TRBD2; j_call: TRBJ2-1; v_call: TRBV11-2; cdr3_aa: ASSFKRGGRNEQF
d_call: TRBD2; j_call: TRBJ2-3; v_call: TRBV28; cdr3_aa: ASSPSLTSGTADTQY
d_call: -; j_call: TRBJ1-2; v_call: TRBV7-9; cdr3_aa: ASSQSTRVANYGYT
d_call: TRBD1; j_call: TRBJ2-1; v_call: TRBV18; cdr3_aa: ASSPPARGSYNEQF
d_call: -; j_call: TRBJ2-7; v_call: TRBV11-2; cdr3_aa: ASSLEGTPIIEQY